One sample yielded the 32 T cell receptor beta chains listed below, sequenced in a study of cytomegalovirus exposure and HLA in healthy donors. The PCR made use of 60 Vbeta and 13 Jbeta primers. Assay used: immunoSEQ multiplex PCR; TCRdb lists only in-frame clones, some missing. Among some 160,000 clones listed, around 80% were seen once. The sample comprised PBMCs. These receptors were taken from a middle-aged man in good health and CMV-seronegative.

The chain has TRBV27 and TRBJ2-5; D call uncertain. The DNA end lines up better with TRBJ2-7; the J call may be wrong. This CDR3 spans 13 amino acids. CDR1 and CDR2 from the germline V gene are MNHEY and SMNVEV (reference sequence). CDR3 coding DNA: TGTGCCAGCAGTTTTTCTCGTTCCTACGAGCAGTACTTC. Its protein is CASSFSRSYEQYF.

J is TRBJ2-3 and V is TRBV5-3; a weak D match, TRBD2 (5 bases). TRBV5-3 is placed among ORFs of uncertain function. The CDR3 has 15 residues. V was shortened by 4 bases and J by 2 bases, with 14 bases between the two germline ends. The CDR3 loop is CARSHGLADTDTQYF. The CDR3 region has the DNA TGTGCCAGAAGCCATGGTCTAGCTGACACAGATACGCAGTATTTT.

This chain links TRBV29-1 with TRBJ2-7, with D possibly being TRBD2 (7 bases). The V end lost 5 bases, the J end lost 7 bases, and 18 bases lay between the germline ends. Germline assignment: CDR1 SQVTM and CDR2 ANQGSEA. The CDR3 covers 13 residues. The CDR3 protein is CSVLEGGAGEQYF. The CDR3 DNA follows: TGCAGCGTTTTGGAAGGGGGGGCTGGGGAGCAGTACTTC.

DNA for the CDR3: TGTGCCAGCAGGGAGGACAGGGGGCGCCTCAGGTACGAGCAGTACTTC. Translation: CASREDRGRLRYEQYF. This chain joins TRBV2 and TRBJ2-7, with 11 nucleotides matching TRBD1. Trimming cost V 6 bases and J 4 bases; bases outside gene matches: 11. Germline CDR1 is SNHLY and CDR2 is FYNNEI. The CDR3 runs 16 residues. Full variable domain (remainder filled in from reference TRBV2 and TRBJ2-7): EPEVTQTPSHQVTQMGQEVILRCVPISNHLYFYWYRQILGQKVEFLVSFYNNEISEKSEIFDDQFSVERPDGSNFTLKIRSTKLEDSAMYFCASREDRGRLRYEQYFGPGTRLTVT.

This sequence joins TRBV4-1 and TRBJ2-1; possible D gene TRBD1, 5 bases. Trimming removed 2 bases from V and 6 bases from J, with 8 bases in between. The length of the CDR3 is 13 residues. Germline CDR1 reads MGHRA; CDR2 reads YSYEKL. The CDR3 DNA reads TGCGCCAGCAGCCAAATCGACAGCAATGAGCAGTTCTTC. It is translated as CASSQIDSNEQFF.

This clone appeared a single time. This chain uses TRBV19 with TRBJ2-2; the match to TRBD2 covers 7 bases. J gave up 7 bases and V 1 base, and 6 bases lay outside the gene matches. The CDR3 extends over 15 amino acids. The germline V gene encodes CDR1 LNHDA and CDR2 SQIVND (reference sequence). The CDR3 DNA is TGTGCCAGTAGTATAGTGGGAGGGCCGGGCGGGGAGCTGTTTTTT. As protein: CASSIVGGPGGELFF.

This rearrangement joins TRBV10-3 to TRBJ1-2; no reliable D call. The V end was cut by 5 bases, the J end by 2 bases, with 9 bases between. The CDR3 is 13 residues long. The germline gives CDR1 ENHRY, CDR2 SYGVKD. The CDR3 is CAISYTENYGYTF. CDR3 nucleotides: TGTGCCATCAGTTATACAGAAAACTATGGCTACACCTTC.

The chain recombines TRBV6-5 with TRBJ2-3, with a tentative D call TRBD2 (7 bases). The CDR3 spans 14 residues. Germline-derived CDR1 and CDR2 are MNHEY and SVGAGI. With 11 bases removed from V and 3 bases from J, the gap between germline ends came to 18 bases. CDR3: CAPYGAGATDTQYF. In DNA form, the CDR3 reads TGTGCCCCCTACGGGGCGGGGGCAACAGATACGCAGTATTTT.

The rearrangement uses TRBV7-9 and TRBJ1-4; D is perhaps TRBD1 (5 bases). Germline V gene lookup returns CDR1 SEHNR and CDR2 FQNEAQ (reference sequence). Trimming cost V 1 base and J 8 bases, with 14 bases left between them. CDR3 size: 15 residues. DNA of the CDR3: TGTGCCAGCAGCTTAGTTGTGGGGCGCGGCGAAAAACTGTTTTTT. Protein: CASSLVVGRGEKLFF. Complete variable domain (other parts from reference TRBV7-9 and TRBJ1-4): DTGVSQNPRHKITKRGQNVTFRCDPISEHNRLYWYRQTLGQGPEFLTYFQNEAQLEKSRLLSDRFSAERPKGSFSTLEIQRTEQGDSAMYLCASSLVVGRGEKLFFGSGTQLSVL.

The CDR3 here is CASSRPGQTYLSTDTQYF. In nucleotides, the CDR3 is TGTGCCAGCAGCCGTCCGGGACAGACTTACCTTAGCACAGATACGCAGTATTTT. The genes are TRBV13 and TRBJ2-3, with 7 positions matching TRBD1. V dropped 5 bases and J dropped 0; count of bases not matched to a gene: 14. CDR3 length: 18 residues. Germline CDR1 is PRHDT and CDR2 is FYEKMQ (reference sequence).

This clone was seen a few times. The chain employs TRBV6-4 and TRBJ1-1; 7 positions match TRBD1. The CDR3 spans 13 residues. Germline-derived CDR1 and CDR2 are MRHNA and SNTAGT. V was clipped by 4 bases and J by 4 bases; unmatched bases: 3. The CDR3 DNA reads as TGTGCCAGCAGTGTTACAGGGGCCACTGAAGCTTTCTTT. Its translation is CASSVTGATEAFF.

The V gene is TRBV9, the J gene TRBJ2-5; the D gene is possibly TRBD2 (6 bases). The J call may be incorrect, as the DNA end agrees better with TRBJ2-7. CDR3 length equals 16 residues. The V gene's germline CDR1 is SGDLS and CDR2 YYNGEE. The CDR3 region has the DNA TGTGCCAGCAGCCCCCGGGGACTGTTTAGCTCCTACGAGCAGTACTTC. Translating it yields CASSPRGLFSSYEQYF.

The CDR3 coding sequence is TGCGCCAGCAGCCAAGATAGGGGTGACAGGCGCACAGATACGCAGTATTTT. It is translated as CASSQDRGDRRTDTQYF. The chain carries TRBV4-3 and TRBJ2-3; perhaps TRBD1 as D (6 bases). The germline CDR1 and CDR2 sequences are LGHNA and YSLEER. The CDR3 loop spans 17 amino acids. The V end was cut by 0 bases, the J end by 1 base, with 14 bases between.

V gene TRBV19 combines with J gene TRBJ2-3, with 8 bases fitting TRBD1. Trimming took 6 bases from V and 3 from J; bases not matched to a gene: 11. The CDR3 length is 16 residues. Looked up from germline, CDR1 is LNHDA and CDR2 is SQIVND (reference sequence). CDR3 in DNA: TGTGCCAGTAGATCTATAAGGACAGGGCAAACAGATACGCAGTATTTT. Residues: CASRSIRTGQTDTQYF.

This rearrangement joins TRBV5-1 to TRBJ2-2; 13 positions agree with TRBD2. The CDR3 totals 17 residues. With V trimmed by 4 bases and J by 7 bases, 10 bases remained unmatched. Per germline, CDR1 SGHRS and CDR2 YFSETQ. CDR3 protein: CASSTKLAGGPYGELFF. In DNA, the CDR3 is TGCGCCAGCAGCACCAAACTAGCGGGGGGGCCGTACGGGGAGCTGTTTTTT.

J is TRBJ2-5 and V is TRBV29-1, with 8 nucleotides matching TRBD2. Germline V CDR1 and CDR2: SQVTM, ANQGSEA. The CDR3 runs to 15 residues. Trimming removed 4 bases from V and 0 bases from J; junction bases left unmatched: 7. CDR3 bases: TGCAGCGTTGGTCGTACTAGCGGATACCAAGAGACCCAGTACTTC. Translated, it gives CSVGRTSGYQETQYF.

With respect to this clone: At one end the junction does not follow the germline gene, possibly because of a read error. V gene TRBV7-9 combines with J gene TRBJ2-7, with D perhaps matching TRBD1 (5 bases). CDR1 and CDR2 (germline): SEHNR, FQNEAQ (reference sequence). This CDR3 region has 14 residues. The CDR3 reads CSSSFDSSPYEQYF. The CDR3 nucleotides are TGTTCCAGCAGCTTTGACAGTTCCCCCTACGAGCAGTACTTC.

The rearrangement uses TRBV7-9 and TRBJ1-1; D unresolved. The V and J ends lost 4 bases and 4 bases respectively, with 10 bases between them. The length of the CDR3 is 13 residues. The germline V gene encodes CDR1 SEHNR and CDR2 FQNEAQ (reference sequence). Written as DNA, the CDR3 is TGTGCCAGCAGCTCAATGTCCGGCACTGAAGCTTTCTTT. It is translated as CASSSMSGTEAFF.

The table lists this clone with a count of one. This sequence joins TRBV7-2 and TRBJ2-7, with D maybe TRBD2 (6 bases). V lost 5 bases and J lost 2, with 13 bases in between. The V gene's germline CDR1 is SGHTA and CDR2 FQGNSA. CDR3 length: 14 amino acids. The CDR3 region has the DNA TGTGCCAGCAGCCGCGGGGACGGAGCCTACGAGCAGTACTTC. Amino acid sequence: CASSRGDGAYEQYF.

J is TRBJ2-1 and V is TRBV19; a possible D gene is TRBD1 (7 bases). Germline V CDR1 and CDR2: LNHDA, SQIVND (reference sequence). This CDR3 comprises 17 residues. Trimming took off 8 bases at V and 0 bases at J, with 20 bases between the two ends. The CDR3 protein is CASSRGTVPSSYNEQFF. The CDR3, as DNA: TGTGCCAGTTCCAGGGGGACTGTACCATCCTCCTACAATGAGCAGTTCTTC.

In nucleotides, the CDR3 is TGTGCCAGTAGTAGGGGGACAGGGACCGGGGAGCTGTTTTTT. This sequence encodes CASSRGTGTGELFF. J is TRBJ2-2 and V is TRBV19; 9 bases fit TRBD1. This CDR3 comprises 14 residues. Germline CDR1 LNHDA, CDR2 SQIVND (reference sequence). V trimming: 4 bases; J trimming: 5 bases; junction bases outside the gene matches: 2.

This chain links TRBV29-1 with TRBJ2-1, with a weak D call TRBD2 (5 bases). CDR3 size: 14 residues. Germline CDR1 is SQVTM and CDR2 is ANQGSEA. Trimming removed 7 bases at V and 0 bases at J, with 13 bases between. CDR3 coding DNA: TGCAGCGCCGAAGGACTTAGCTCCTACAATGAGCAGTTCTTC. Translating it yields CSAEGLSSYNEQFF.

V usage is TRBV10-3 and J usage is TRBJ1-6; 9 bases are shared with TRBD1. The CDR3 is 14 residues long. Germline V gene data show CDR1 as ENHRY and CDR2 as SYGVKD. The V segment lost 6 bases and the J segment 7 bases; nucleotides outside the gene matches: 4. CDR3 region: CAIRGQGGNSPLHF. The DNA of the CDR3 is TGTGCCATCAGGGGACAGGGAGGCAATTCACCCCTCCACTTT.

The chain combines TRBV7-9 with TRBJ2-3; 8 positions match TRBD2. V dropped 5 bases and J dropped 6; count of bases not matched to a gene: 1. Germline V gene data show CDR1 as SEHNR and CDR2 as FQNEAQ (reference sequence). The CDR3 totals 12 residues. The CDR3 DNA is TGTGCCAGCAGCGGCGGGGGGGATACGCAGTATTTT. Translation: CASSGGGDTQYF.

This clone was counted a single time. This sequence joins TRBV27 and TRBJ2-3; 8 nucleotides agree with TRBD1. The CDR3 has 15 amino acids. Per the germline V gene, CDR1 is MNHEY and CDR2 is SMNVEV (reference sequence). Trimming took 7 bases from V and 0 from J; bases not matched to a gene: 6. The CDR3 nucleotides are TGTGCCAGCAACCCGGGACAGGCAAGCACAGATACGCAGTATTTT. Translated, it gives CASNPGQASTDTQYF.

The gene calls are TRBV25-1 and TRBJ1-1; tentative D call: TRBD1 (5 bases). The CDR3 sequence is 12 residues long. Trimming left V 2 bases short and J 11 bases short, with 12 bases between. CDR1 and CDR2 from the germline V gene are MGHDK and SYGVNS. The CDR3 DNA reads TGTGCCAGCAGTGAACAGGGTCTGGAGGCTTTCTTT. It yields the protein CASSEQGLEAFF.

Details on this clone: Other DNA sequences in the same sample also yield this CDR3. This chain uses TRBV5-1 with TRBJ1-1; 8 bases agree with TRBD1. V lost 7 bases, J lost 1 base, and 3 bases stayed unmatched. Per the germline V gene, CDR1 is SGHRS and CDR2 is YFSETQ. The CDR3 extends over 13 amino acids. CDR3 sequence (DNA): TGCGCCAGCCGAGGACAGGGGAACACTGAAGCTTTCTTT. As protein: CASRGQGNTEAFF.

The chain employs TRBV5-6 and TRBJ1-6; weak D call: TRBD1 (5 bases). The CDR3 consists of 18 residues. Trimming stripped 0 bases from V and 0 bases from J, with 13 bases between. CDR1 SGHDT and CDR2 YYEEEE come from the germline V gene. The CDR3 spells CASSLEDIWGSYNSPLHF. CDR3 in DNA: TGTGCCAGCAGCTTGGAGGACATCTGGGGCTCCTATAATTCACCCCTCCACTTT.

The rearrangement uses TRBV4-1 and TRBJ1-6, with 7 bases aligning to TRBD1. From germline, CDR1 is MGHRA and CDR2 YSYEKL. V was pared by 1 base and J by 9 bases, with 6 bases of the junction left unmatched. The CDR3 spans 15 residues. Here the CDR3 reads CASSQGQGLSSPLHF. CDR3 DNA: TGCGCCAGCAGCCAAGGACAGGGTCTGAGTTCACCCCTCCACTTT.

The chain is built from TRBV2 and TRBJ1-5; 7 nucleotides agree with TRBD1. Germline V gene data show CDR1 as SNHLY and CDR2 as FYNNEI. V dropped 5 bases and J dropped 3; count of bases not matched to a gene: 10. This CDR3 region has 16 residues. CDR3 residues: CASSRRGGADNQPQHF. As DNA, the CDR3 is TGTGCCAGCAGTAGAAGAGGGGGCGCGGACAATCAGCCCCAGCATTTT.

The sample holds a few counts of this clone. The genes are TRBV27 and TRBJ2-7; tentatively, D is TRBD2 (6 bases). CDR1 is MNHEY and CDR2 is SMNVEV in the germline V gene (reference sequence). V lost 0 bases, J lost 0 bases, and 12 bases lay in between. The CDR3 contains 16 residues. CDR3 region: CASSLSGGTGSYEQYF. The CDR3 DNA reads as TGTGCCAGCAGTTTATCAGGCGGGACCGGCTCCTACGAGCAGTACTTC.

This clone was seen more than once but under ten times. The CDR3 nucleotides read TGTGCCAGCAGCTTAGCAAAGACTAGGGTGAACACTGAAGCTTTCTTT. Its translation is CASSLAKTRVNTEAFF. The chain recombines TRBV11-2 with TRBJ1-1; no firm D call. Germline lookup yields CDR1 SGHAT and CDR2 FQNNGV. The CDR3 has 16 residues. The V gene lost 1 base and the J gene lost 0 bases, with 12 bases spanning the gap.